This T cell receptor (beta chain) was observed in a study of shared clonotypes between healthy human individuals. Looking at the study overall: The donors, a couple of women and a few men, were aged 18 to 49.

The CDR3 consists of 16 residues. Every immunoSEQ plate was one replicate of a subset's evenly spread DNA. The assay was immunoSEQ multiplex PCR, and TCRdb's table has in-frame clones only and misses some. The sample lists 1,400,000 or so clones; 98% to 99% were seen once. Donors had no recently reported acute infections or vaccinations and were HIV-negative. The sequence came from a man aged 30 to 39 in good health. The sequencing sample was made of naive CD4+ T cells sorted from blood. The subset was: CD45RA+ positively selected. V and J are TRBV21-1 and TRBJ2-5; TRBD1 is the table's D call and was not checked against the DNA. TRBV21-1 is reported as a pseudogene. CDR3 loop: CASSPAETGRQETQYF. In DNA form, the CDR3 reads TGTGCCAGCAGCCCCGCCGAGACAGGACGTCAAGAGACCCAGTACTTC.